The rows below give T cell receptor beta chains drawn from one sample of a study of T cell changes during pregnancy in multiple sclerosis. Assay: immunoSEQ multiplex PCR; the TCRdb copy retains only in-frame clones and omits some. The sample yields about 59,000 clones, less than 95% seen once. The sequencing here drew on CD8+ T cells from peripheral blood mononuclear cells, taken after pregnancy. The receptors shown here come from a female donor with multiple sclerosis, enrolled in a pregnancy study. Each CDR3 is given with its conserved first and last residue. D genes are given only for firm matches. Not every row has a clone size; where given, it reads once, few, many or a size class.

d_gene: -; j_gene: TRBJ2-3; abundance: -; v_gene: TRBV5-6; CDR3aa: CASSSYFPGSHTDTQYF; CDR3nt: TGTGCCAGCAGCTCGTATTTTCCGGGGTCTCACACAGATACGCAGTATTTT
d_gene: -; j_gene: TRBJ1-2; abundance: -; v_gene: TRBV19; CDR3aa: CASSISPGQIYGYTF; CDR3nt: TGTGCCAGTAGTATTTCCCCGGGACAAATCTATGGCTACACCTTC
d_gene: TRBD2; j_gene: TRBJ2-5; abundance: -; v_gene: TRBV7-9; CDR3aa: CASSLRLARYETQYF; CDR3nt: TGTGCCAGCAGCTTGCGACTAGCGAGATATGAGACCCAGTACTTC
d_gene: -; j_gene: TRBJ1-1; abundance: -; v_gene: TRBV10-3; CDR3aa: CAITREGKTEAFF; CDR3nt: TGTGCCATCACGAGGGAGGGAAAAACTGAAGCTTTCTTT
d_gene: TRBD1; j_gene: TRBJ1-1; abundance: -; v_gene: TRBV19; CDR3aa: CASSIEGQGRTEAFF; CDR3nt: TGTGCCAGTAGTATCGAAGGACAGGGTCGAACTGAAGCTTTCTTT
d_gene: -; j_gene: TRBJ1-4; abundance: -; v_gene: TRBV5-5; CDR3aa: CASSFEFNEKLFF; CDR3nt: TGTGCCAGCAGCTTTGAGTTTAATGAAAAACTGTTTTTT
d_gene: TRBD2; j_gene: TRBJ2-1; abundance: -; v_gene: TRBV19; CDR3aa: CASSILADNEQFF; CDR3nt: TGTGCCAGTAGTATCCTAGCGGACAATGAGCAGTTCTTC
d_gene: -; j_gene: TRBJ2-3; abundance: -; v_gene: TRBV27; CDR3aa: CASSPITLTDTQYF; CDR3nt: TGTGCCAGCAGTCCTATAACTTTAACAGATACGCAGTATTTT
d_gene: TRBD2; j_gene: TRBJ2-7; abundance: -; v_gene: TRBV5-1; CDR3aa: CASSGPAGGPSEEQYF; CDR3nt: TGCGCCAGCAGCGGTCCCGCGGGAGGGCCCTCTGAGGAGCAGTACTTC
d_gene: -; j_gene: TRBJ2-3; abundance: -; v_gene: TRBV27; CDR3aa: CASSLIPSEFASTDTQYF; CDR3nt: TGTGCCAGCAGTTTAATTCCCTCAGAATTCGCTAGCACAGATACGCAGTATTTT
d_gene: TRBD1; j_gene: TRBJ2-7; abundance: -; v_gene: TRBV7-7; CDR3aa: CASSPRTGPSYEQYF; CDR3nt: TGTGCCAGCAGCCCGAGGACAGGACCTTCCTACGAGCAGTACTTC
d_gene: TRBD2; j_gene: TRBJ2-5; abundance: -; v_gene: TRBV9; CDR3aa: CASSVDGSGNQETQYF; CDR3nt: TGTGCCAGCAGCGTAGACGGTAGCGGGAACCAAGAGACCCAGTACTTC
d_gene: TRBD1; j_gene: TRBJ1-5; abundance: -; v_gene: TRBV23-1; CDR3aa: CATMTGGGLANQPQHF; CDR3nt: TGCGCCACCATGACAGGGGGCGGCCTTGCCAATCAGCCCCAGCATTTT
d_gene: -; j_gene: TRBJ2-7; abundance: -; v_gene: TRBV4-2; CDR3aa: CASRPLQDNYEQYF; CDR3nt: TGTGCCAGCCGCCCTTTACAGGATAACTACGAGCAGTACTTC
d_gene: TRBD1; j_gene: TRBJ2-1; abundance: once; v_gene: TRBV5-4; CDR3aa: CASSPRQGTLHEQFF; CDR3nt: TGTGCCAGCAGCCCCAGACAGGGTACGCTCCATGAGCAGTTCTTC
d_gene: -; j_gene: TRBJ1-1; abundance: -; v_gene: TRBV29-1; CDR3aa: CSGWGGSNTEAFF; CDR3nt: TGCAGCGGGTGGGGCGGATCGAACACTGAAGCTTTCTTT
d_gene: TRBD1; j_gene: TRBJ1-5; abundance: -; v_gene: TRBV18; CDR3aa: CASSGPGQGDNQPQHF; CDR3nt: TGTGCCAGCTCAGGCCCGGGACAGGGGGACAATCAGCCCCAGCATTTT
d_gene: TRBD1; j_gene: TRBJ2-2; abundance: -; v_gene: TRBV9; CDR3aa: CASSVAAGGTNTGELFF; CDR3nt: TGTGCCAGCAGCGTAGCAGCAGGGGGAACGAACACCGGGGAGCTGTTTTTT
d_gene: -; j_gene: TRBJ2-7; abundance: -; v_gene: TRBV6-6; CDR3aa: CASSPGEAYEQYF; CDR3nt: TGTGCCAGCAGCCCGGGAGAGGCCTACGAGCAGTACTTC
d_gene: TRBD2; j_gene: TRBJ2-7; abundance: -; v_gene: TRBV18; CDR3aa: CASSASSGSQHEQYF; CDR3nt: TGTGCCAGCTCAGCCTCTAGCGGGAGCCAACACGAGCAGTACTTC
d_gene: -; j_gene: TRBJ1-1; abundance: -; v_gene: TRBV19; CDR3aa: CASSPGNTEAFF; CDR3nt: TGTGCCAGTAGCCCAGGGAACACTGAAGCTTTCTTT
d_gene: -; j_gene: TRBJ2-3; abundance: -; v_gene: TRBV15; CDR3aa: CATSRAPVRRSTDTQYF; CDR3nt: TGTGCCACCAGCAGAGCCCCCGTACGGAGAAGCACAGATACGCAGTATTTT
d_gene: TRBD2; j_gene: TRBJ2-1; abundance: -; v_gene: TRBV6-4; CDR3aa: CASSEAGGPNEQFF; CDR3nt: TGTGCCAGCAGTGAAGCGGGAGGGCCCAATGAGCAGTTCTTC
d_gene: -; j_gene: TRBJ1-5; abundance: few; v_gene: TRBV9; CDR3aa: CASSVGGGMGQPQHF; CDR3nt: TGTGCCAGCAGCGTAGGTGGAGGGATGGGTCAGCCCCAGCATTTT
d_gene: -; j_gene: TRBJ2-2; abundance: -; v_gene: TRBV10-1; CDR3aa: CASSDRYRAANTGELFF; CDR3nt: TGCGCCAGCAGTGACCGGTACAGGGCCGCGAACACCGGGGAGCTGTTTTTT
d_gene: TRBD2; j_gene: TRBJ2-3; abundance: -; v_gene: TRBV4-1; CDR3aa: CASSQTSGMGPLATQYF; CDR3nt: TGCGCCAGCAGCCAAACTAGCGGGATGGGCCCCCTGGCTACGCAGTATTTT
d_gene: TRBD1; j_gene: TRBJ1-5; abundance: -; v_gene: TRBV10-3; CDR3aa: CAISDPGGSQPQHF; CDR3nt: TGTGCCATCAGTGATCCAGGGGGCAGTCAGCCCCAGCATTTT
d_gene: TRBD2; j_gene: TRBJ2-3; abundance: -; v_gene: TRBV5-1; CDR3aa: CASSYPGLAEGSTDTQYF; CDR3nt: TGCGCCAGCAGCTACCCGGGACTAGCGGAGGGAAGCACAGATACGCAGTATTTT
d_gene: -; j_gene: TRBJ2-4; abundance: -; v_gene: TRBV27; CDR3aa: CASSPNFDIQYF; CDR3nt: TGTGCCAGCAGTCCCAACTTTGACATTCAGTACTTC
d_gene: TRBD2; j_gene: TRBJ2-7; abundance: -; v_gene: TRBV4-1; CDR3aa: CASSPIGGRGSYEQYF; CDR3nt: TGCGCCAGCAGCCCCATCGGGGGGAGAGGGTCGTACGAGCAGTACTTC
d_gene: -; j_gene: TRBJ2-5; abundance: -; v_gene: TRBV19; CDR3aa: CASSIYEGGAQETQYF; CDR3nt: TGTGCCAGTAGTATATATGAGGGCGGGGCACAAGAGACCCAGTACTTC
d_gene: TRBD1; j_gene: TRBJ1-1; abundance: -; v_gene: TRBV27; CDR3aa: CASSPTGVNTEAFF; CDR3nt: TGTGCCAGCAGCCCTACAGGGGTGAACACTGAAGCTTTCTTT
d_gene: -; j_gene: TRBJ2-7; abundance: -; v_gene: TRBV6-1; CDR3aa: CASSEASGGYEQYF; CDR3nt: TGTGCCAGCAGTGAAGCGAGTGGAGGGTACGAGCAGTACTTC
d_gene: -; j_gene: TRBJ2-1; abundance: -; v_gene: TRBV11-2; CDR3aa: CASSSSGEGHNEQFF; CDR3nt: TGTGCCAGCAGCTCTTCAGGGGAGGGCCACAATGAGCAGTTCTTC
d_gene: TRBD1; j_gene: TRBJ1-5; abundance: -; v_gene: TRBV25-1; CDR3aa: CASSEWGTGENQPQHF; CDR3nt: TGTGCCAGCAGTGAATGGGGGACAGGGGAAAATCAGCCCCAGCATTTT
d_gene: TRBD2; j_gene: TRBJ2-1; abundance: -; v_gene: TRBV23-1; CDR3aa: CASRGSGSTSYNEQFF; CDR3nt: TGCGCCAGCAGGGGGAGCGGGAGCACGTCCTACAATGAGCAGTTCTTC
d_gene: TRBD1; j_gene: TRBJ2-7; abundance: -; v_gene: TRBV19; CDR3aa: CASAGTGEYEQYF; CDR3nt: TGTGCCAGTGCCGGGACAGGAGAATACGAGCAGTACTTC
d_gene: -; j_gene: TRBJ2-3; abundance: once; v_gene: TRBV7-2; CDR3aa: CASSLGVTSTDTQYF; CDR3nt: TGTGCCAGCAGCCTCGGAGTAACCAGCACAGATACGCAGTATTTT
d_gene: -; j_gene: TRBJ2-1; abundance: once; v_gene: TRBV27; CDR3aa: CASSSGDSYNEQFF; CDR3nt: TGTGCCAGTAGTAGCGGAGACTCCTACAATGAGCAGTTCTTC
d_gene: -; j_gene: TRBJ1-5; abundance: -; v_gene: TRBV6-5; CDR3aa: CASKAVSGGNQPQHF; CDR3nt: TGTGCCAGCAAAGCCGTCTCGGGGGGCAATCAGCCCCAGCATTTT
d_gene: -; j_gene: TRBJ2-1; abundance: -; v_gene: TRBV27; CDR3aa: CASSSLAYEQFF; CDR3nt: TGTGCCAGCAGTTCACTAGCCTATGAGCAGTTCTTC
d_gene: -; j_gene: TRBJ1-2; abundance: -; v_gene: TRBV19; CDR3aa: CASSEGRGGFYGYTF; CDR3nt: TGTGCCAGTAGTGAAGGGAGGGGGGGCTTCTATGGCTACACCTTC
d_gene: -; j_gene: TRBJ2-6; abundance: once; v_gene: TRBV27; CDR3aa: CASGGVPISGANVLTF; CDR3nt: TGTGCCAGCGGCGGGGTCCCTATCTCTGGGGCCAACGTCCTGACTTTC
d_gene: -; j_gene: TRBJ1-5; abundance: -; v_gene: TRBV10-3; CDR3aa: CAISDSPGVQPQHF; CDR3nt: TGTGCCATCAGTGATTCACCGGGGGTTCAGCCCCAGCATTTT
d_gene: TRBD1; j_gene: TRBJ1-3; abundance: -; v_gene: TRBV27; CDR3aa: CAVGGDSSGNTIYF; CDR3nt: TGTGCTGTTGGCGGGGACAGCTCTGGAAACACCATATATTTT
d_gene: -; j_gene: TRBJ1-1; abundance: -; v_gene: TRBV19; CDR3aa: CASSWAGKERAFF; CDR3nt: TGTGCCAGTAGTTGGGCAGGGAAAGAAAGAGCTTTCTTT
d_gene: TRBD1; j_gene: TRBJ2-2; abundance: once; v_gene: TRBV18; CDR3aa: CASSPRRDRGRHGHTGELFF; CDR3nt: TGTGCCAGCTCACCCCGGCGGGACAGGGGGCGGCATGGCCACACCGGGGAGCTGTTTTTT
d_gene: -; j_gene: TRBJ2-1; abundance: -; v_gene: TRBV30; CDR3aa: CAWTPPGVDEQFF; CDR3nt: TGTGCCTGGACCCCCCCAGGGGTGGATGAGCAGTTCTTC
d_gene: TRBD2; j_gene: TRBJ2-2; abundance: -; v_gene: TRBV2; CDR3aa: CASRPGLGTGELFF; CDR3nt: TGTGCCAGCAGACCCGGACTAGGAACCGGGGAGCTGTTTTTT
d_gene: -; j_gene: TRBJ1-1; abundance: -; v_gene: TRBV7-2; CDR3aa: CASSLASGTEAFF; CDR3nt: TGTGCCAGCAGCTTAGCGTCGGGCACTGAAGCTTTCTTT
d_gene: -; j_gene: TRBJ2-5; abundance: -; v_gene: TRBV4-3; CDR3aa: CASSQSTDFSVETQYF; CDR3nt: TGCGCCAGCAGCCAATCGACAGATTTCTCGGTAGAGACCCAGTACTTC
d_gene: TRBD2; j_gene: TRBJ2-1; abundance: -; v_gene: TRBV9; CDR3aa: CASSVVIGLEDYNEQFF; CDR3nt: TGTGCCAGCAGCGTAGTTATCGGACTAGAGGATTACAATGAGCAGTTCTTC
d_gene: -; j_gene: TRBJ2-7; abundance: -; v_gene: TRBV19; CDR3aa: CASSTSLADYEQYF; CDR3nt: TGTGCCAGTAGTACATCCCTGGCGGACTACGAGCAGTACTTC